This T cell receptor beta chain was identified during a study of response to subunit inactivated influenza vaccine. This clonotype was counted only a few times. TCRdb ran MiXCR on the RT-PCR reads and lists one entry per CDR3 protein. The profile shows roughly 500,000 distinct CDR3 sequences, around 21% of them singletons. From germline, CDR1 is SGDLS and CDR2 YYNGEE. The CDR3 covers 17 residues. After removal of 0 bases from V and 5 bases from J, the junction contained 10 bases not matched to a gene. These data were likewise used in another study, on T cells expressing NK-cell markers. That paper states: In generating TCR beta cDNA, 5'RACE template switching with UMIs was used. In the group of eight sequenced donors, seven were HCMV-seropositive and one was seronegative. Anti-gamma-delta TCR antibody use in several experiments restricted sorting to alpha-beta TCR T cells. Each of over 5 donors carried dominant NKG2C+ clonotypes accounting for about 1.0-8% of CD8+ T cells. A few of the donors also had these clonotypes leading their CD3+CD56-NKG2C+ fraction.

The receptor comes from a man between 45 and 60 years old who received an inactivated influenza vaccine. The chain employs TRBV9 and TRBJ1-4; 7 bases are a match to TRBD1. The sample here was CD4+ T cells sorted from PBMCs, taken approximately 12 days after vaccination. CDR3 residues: CASSVGYLGQLNEKLFF. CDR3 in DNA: TGTGCCAGCAGCGTAGGGTACTTGGGACAGTTGAATGAAAAACTGTTTTTT.